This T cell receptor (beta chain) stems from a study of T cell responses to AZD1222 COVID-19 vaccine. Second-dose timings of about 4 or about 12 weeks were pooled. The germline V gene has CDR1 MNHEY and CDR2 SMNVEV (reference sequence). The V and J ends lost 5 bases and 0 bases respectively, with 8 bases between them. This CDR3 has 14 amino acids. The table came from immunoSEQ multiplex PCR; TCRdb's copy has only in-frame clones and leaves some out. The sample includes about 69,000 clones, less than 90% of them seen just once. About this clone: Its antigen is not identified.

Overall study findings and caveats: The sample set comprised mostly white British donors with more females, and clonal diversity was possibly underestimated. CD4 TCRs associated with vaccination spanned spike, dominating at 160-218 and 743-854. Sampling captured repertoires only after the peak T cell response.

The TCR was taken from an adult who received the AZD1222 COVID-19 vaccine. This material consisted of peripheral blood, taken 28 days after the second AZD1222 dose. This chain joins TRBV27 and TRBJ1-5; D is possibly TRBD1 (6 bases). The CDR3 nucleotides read TGTGCCAGCAGTGACAGGTATAGCAATCAGCCCCAGCATTTT. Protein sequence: CASSDRYSNQPQHF.